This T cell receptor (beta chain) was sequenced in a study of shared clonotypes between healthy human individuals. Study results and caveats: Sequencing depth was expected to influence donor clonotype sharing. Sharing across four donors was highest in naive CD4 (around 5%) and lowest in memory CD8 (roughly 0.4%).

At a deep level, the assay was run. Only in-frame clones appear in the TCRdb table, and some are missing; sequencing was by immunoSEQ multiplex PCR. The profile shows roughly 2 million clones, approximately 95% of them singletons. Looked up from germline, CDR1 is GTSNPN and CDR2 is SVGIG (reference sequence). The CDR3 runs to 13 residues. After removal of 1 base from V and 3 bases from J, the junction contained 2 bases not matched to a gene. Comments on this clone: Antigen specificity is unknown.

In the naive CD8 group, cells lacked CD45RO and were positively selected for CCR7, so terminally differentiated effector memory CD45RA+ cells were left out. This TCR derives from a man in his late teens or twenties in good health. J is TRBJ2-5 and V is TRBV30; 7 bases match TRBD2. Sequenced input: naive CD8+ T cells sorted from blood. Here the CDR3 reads CAWSDGGKETQYF. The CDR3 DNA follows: TGTGCCTGGAGTGACGGGGGGAAAGAGACCCAGTACTTC.